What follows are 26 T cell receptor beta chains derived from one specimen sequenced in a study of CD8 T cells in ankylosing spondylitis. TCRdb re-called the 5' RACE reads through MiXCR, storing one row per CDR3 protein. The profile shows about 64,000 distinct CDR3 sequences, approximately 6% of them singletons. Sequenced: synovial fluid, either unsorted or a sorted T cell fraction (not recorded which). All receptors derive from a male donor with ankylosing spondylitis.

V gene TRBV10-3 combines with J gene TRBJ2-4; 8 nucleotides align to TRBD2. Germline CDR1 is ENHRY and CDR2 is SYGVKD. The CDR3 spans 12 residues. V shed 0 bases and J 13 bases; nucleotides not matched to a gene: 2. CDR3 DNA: TGTGCCATCAGTGAGTCTAGCGGGATGCAGTACTTC. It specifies CAISESSGMQYF.

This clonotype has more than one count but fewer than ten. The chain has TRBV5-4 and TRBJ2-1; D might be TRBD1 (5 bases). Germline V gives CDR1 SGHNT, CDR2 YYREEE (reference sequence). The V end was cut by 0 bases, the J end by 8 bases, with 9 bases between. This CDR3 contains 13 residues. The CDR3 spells CASSLALRDEQFF. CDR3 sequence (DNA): TGTGCCAGCAGCTTGGCACTCAGGGATGAGCAGTTCTTC.

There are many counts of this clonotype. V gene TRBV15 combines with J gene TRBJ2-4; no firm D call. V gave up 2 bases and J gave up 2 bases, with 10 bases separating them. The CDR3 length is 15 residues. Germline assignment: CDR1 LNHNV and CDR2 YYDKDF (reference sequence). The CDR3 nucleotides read TGTGCCACCAGCAGACAGTTTCTTCCCAAAAACATTCAGTACTTC. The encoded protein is CATSRQFLPKNIQYF.

The CDR3 region is CASSLAIGGPYNEQFF. DNA for the CDR3: TGCGCCAGCAGCTTGGCCATCGGCGGGCCCTACAATGAGCAGTTCTTC. The chain links TRBV5-1 to TRBJ2-1; maybe TRBD2 (5 bases). The CDR3 length is 16 residues. V lost 0 bases to trimming and J lost 2 bases, with 12 bases between them. The germline V gene encodes CDR1 SGHRS and CDR2 YFSETQ. Full variable domain (remainder filled in from reference TRBV5-1 and TRBJ2-1): KAGVTQTPRYLIKTRGQQVTLSCSPISGHRSVSWYQQTPGQGLQFLFEYFSETQRNKGNFPGRFSGRQFSNSRSEMNVSTLELGDSALYLCASSLAIGGPYNEQFFGPGTRLTVL.

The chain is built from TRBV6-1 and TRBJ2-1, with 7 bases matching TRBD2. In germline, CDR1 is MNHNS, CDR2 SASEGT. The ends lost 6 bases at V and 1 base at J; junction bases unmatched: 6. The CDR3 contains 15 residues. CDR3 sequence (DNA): TGTGCCAGCAGGACTTCGGGAGGTTCCTACAATGAGCAGTTCTTC. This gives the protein CASRTSGGSYNEQFF.

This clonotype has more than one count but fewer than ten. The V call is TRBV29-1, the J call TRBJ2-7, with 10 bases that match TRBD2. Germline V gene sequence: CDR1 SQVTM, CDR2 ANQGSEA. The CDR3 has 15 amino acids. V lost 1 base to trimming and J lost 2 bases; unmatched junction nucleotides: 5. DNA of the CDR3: TGCAGCGTTGAAGGGGCTAGCGGGAGAACCTACGAGCAGTACTTC. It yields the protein CSVEGASGRTYEQYF.

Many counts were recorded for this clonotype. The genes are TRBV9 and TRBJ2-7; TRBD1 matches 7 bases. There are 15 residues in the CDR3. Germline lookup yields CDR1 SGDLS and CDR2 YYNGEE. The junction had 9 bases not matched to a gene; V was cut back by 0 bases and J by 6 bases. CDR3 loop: CASSVVAGGFVEQYF. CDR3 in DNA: TGTGCCAGCAGCGTAGTGGCAGGGGGTTTCGTCGAGCAGTACTTC.

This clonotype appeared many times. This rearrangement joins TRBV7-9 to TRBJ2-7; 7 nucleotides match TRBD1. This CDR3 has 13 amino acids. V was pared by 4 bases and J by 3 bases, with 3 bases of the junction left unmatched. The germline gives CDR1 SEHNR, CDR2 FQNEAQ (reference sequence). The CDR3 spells CASSWTGGYEQYF. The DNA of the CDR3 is TGTGCCAGCAGCTGGACAGGCGGCTACGAGCAGTACTTC.

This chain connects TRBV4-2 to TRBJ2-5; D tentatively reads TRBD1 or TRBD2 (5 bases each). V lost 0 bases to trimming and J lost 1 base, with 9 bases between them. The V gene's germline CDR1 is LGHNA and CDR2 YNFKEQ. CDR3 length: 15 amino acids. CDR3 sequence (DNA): TGTGCCAGCAGCCAAGAACGGGGCTTCCAAGAGACCCAGTACTTC. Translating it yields CASSQERGFQETQYF.

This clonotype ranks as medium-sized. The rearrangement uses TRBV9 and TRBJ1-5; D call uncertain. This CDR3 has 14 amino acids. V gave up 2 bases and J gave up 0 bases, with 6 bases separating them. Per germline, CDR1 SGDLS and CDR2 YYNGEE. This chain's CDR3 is CASSVQDSNQPQHF. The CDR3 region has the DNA TGTGCCAGCAGCGTTCAAGATAGCAATCAGCCCCAGCATTTT.

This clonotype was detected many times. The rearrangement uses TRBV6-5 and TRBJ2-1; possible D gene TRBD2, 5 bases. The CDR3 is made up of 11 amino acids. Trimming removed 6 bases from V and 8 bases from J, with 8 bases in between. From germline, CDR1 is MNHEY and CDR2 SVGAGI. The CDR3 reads CASSLLDEQFF. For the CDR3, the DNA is TGTGCCAGCAGCTTACTAGATGAGCAGTTCTTC.

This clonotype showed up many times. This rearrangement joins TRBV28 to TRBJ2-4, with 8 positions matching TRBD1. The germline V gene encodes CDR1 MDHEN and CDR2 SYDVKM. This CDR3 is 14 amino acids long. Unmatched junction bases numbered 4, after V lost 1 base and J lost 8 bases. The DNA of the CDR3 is TGTGCCAGCAGTTTATCAGGGGGCGGGGACATTCAGTACTTC. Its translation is CASSLSGGGDIQYF.

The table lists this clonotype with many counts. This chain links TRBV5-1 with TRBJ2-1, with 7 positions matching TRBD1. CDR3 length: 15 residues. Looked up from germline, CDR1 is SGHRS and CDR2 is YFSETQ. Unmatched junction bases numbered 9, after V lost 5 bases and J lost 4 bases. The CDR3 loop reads CASRRGQGEYNEQFF. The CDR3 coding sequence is TGCGCCAGCAGGAGGGGGCAGGGGGAATACAATGAGCAGTTCTTC.

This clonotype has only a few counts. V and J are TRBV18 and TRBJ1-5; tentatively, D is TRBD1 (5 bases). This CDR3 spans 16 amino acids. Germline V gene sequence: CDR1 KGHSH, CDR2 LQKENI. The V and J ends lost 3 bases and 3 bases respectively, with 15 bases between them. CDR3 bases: TGTGCCAGCTCACCCCCTGGGGGGGGACCCAATCAGCCCCAGCATTTT. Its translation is CASSPPGGGPNQPQHF.

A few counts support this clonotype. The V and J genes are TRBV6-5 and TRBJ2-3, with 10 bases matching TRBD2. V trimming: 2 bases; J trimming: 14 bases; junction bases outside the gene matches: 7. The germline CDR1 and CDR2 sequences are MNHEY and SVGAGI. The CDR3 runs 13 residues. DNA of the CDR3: TGTGCCAGCAGTTACGAGCGGGAGGGCCGGAGGTATTTT. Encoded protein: CASSYEREGRRYF.

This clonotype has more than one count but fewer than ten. The CDR3 spells CASSPQPGGSTDTQYF. The CDR3 DNA sequence: TGTGCCAGCAGTCCACAGCCAGGGGGGAGCACAGATACGCAGTATTTT. The rearrangement joins TRBV12-3 or TRBV12-4 to TRBJ2-3, with D possibly matching TRBD1 (7 bases). The CDR3 loop spans 16 amino acids. V lost 5 bases and J lost 0, with 15 bases in between.

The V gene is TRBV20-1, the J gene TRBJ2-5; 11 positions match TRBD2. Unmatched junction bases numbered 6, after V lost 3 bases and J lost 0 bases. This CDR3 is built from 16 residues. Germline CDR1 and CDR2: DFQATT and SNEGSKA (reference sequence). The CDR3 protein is CSASSGRARYQETQYF. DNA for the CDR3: TGCAGTGCTAGTAGCGGGAGGGCCAGGTACCAAGAGACCCAGTACTTC.

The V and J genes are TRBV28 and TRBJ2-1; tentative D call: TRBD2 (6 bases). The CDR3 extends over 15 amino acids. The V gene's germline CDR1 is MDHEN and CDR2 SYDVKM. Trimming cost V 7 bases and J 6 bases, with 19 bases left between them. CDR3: CASTLLDGSGNEQFF. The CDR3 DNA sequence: TGTGCCAGCACCCTCCTCGACGGTAGCGGCAATGAGCAGTTCTTC.

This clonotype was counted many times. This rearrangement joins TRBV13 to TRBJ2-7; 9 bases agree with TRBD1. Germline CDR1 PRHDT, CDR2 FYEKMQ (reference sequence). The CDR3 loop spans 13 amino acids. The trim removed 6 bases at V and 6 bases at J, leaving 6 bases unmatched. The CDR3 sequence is CASSTTGGAEQYF. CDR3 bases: TGTGCCAGCAGTACCACAGGGGGCGCCGAGCAGTACTTC.

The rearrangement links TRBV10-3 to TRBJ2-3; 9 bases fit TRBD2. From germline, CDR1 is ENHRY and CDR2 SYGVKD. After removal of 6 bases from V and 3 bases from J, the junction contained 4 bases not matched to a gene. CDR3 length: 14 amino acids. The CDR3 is CAIRVAGETDTQYF. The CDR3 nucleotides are TGTGCCATCAGAGTAGCGGGAGAGACAGATACGCAGTATTTT.

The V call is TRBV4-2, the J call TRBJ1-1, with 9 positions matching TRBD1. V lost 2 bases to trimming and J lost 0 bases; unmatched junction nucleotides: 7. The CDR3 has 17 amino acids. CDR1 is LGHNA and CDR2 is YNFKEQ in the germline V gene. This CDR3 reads CASSQPRTGVMNTEAFF. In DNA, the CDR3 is TGTGCCAGCAGCCAACCCCGGACAGGGGTAATGAACACTGAAGCTTTCTTT.

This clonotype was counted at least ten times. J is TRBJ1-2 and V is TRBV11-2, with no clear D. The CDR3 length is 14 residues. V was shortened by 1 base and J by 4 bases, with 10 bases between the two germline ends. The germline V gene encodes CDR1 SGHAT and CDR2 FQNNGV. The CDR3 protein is CASSLVARGYGYTF. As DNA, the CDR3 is TGTGCCAGCAGCTTAGTGGCCCGGGGCTATGGCTACACCTTC.

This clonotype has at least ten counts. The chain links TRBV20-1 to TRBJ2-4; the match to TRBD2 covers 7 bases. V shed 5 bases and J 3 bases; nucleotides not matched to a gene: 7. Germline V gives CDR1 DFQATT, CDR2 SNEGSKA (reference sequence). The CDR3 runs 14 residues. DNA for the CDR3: TGCAGTGCTCAGCGGGATCCCGGCAAAAACATTCAGTACTTC. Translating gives CSAQRDPGKNIQYF.

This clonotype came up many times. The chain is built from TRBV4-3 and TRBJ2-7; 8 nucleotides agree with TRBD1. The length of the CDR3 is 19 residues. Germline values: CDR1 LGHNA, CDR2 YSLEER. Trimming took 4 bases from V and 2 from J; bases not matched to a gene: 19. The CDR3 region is CASSLGVDRVGTLPYEQYF. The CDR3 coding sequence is TGCGCCAGCAGCCTCGGGGTGGACAGGGTCGGAACACTTCCCTACGAGCAGTACTTC.

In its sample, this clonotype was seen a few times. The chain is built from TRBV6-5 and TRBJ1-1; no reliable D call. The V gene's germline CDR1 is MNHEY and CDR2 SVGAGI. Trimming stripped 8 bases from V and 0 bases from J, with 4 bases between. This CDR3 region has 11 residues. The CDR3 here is CASVLNTEAFF. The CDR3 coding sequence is TGTGCCAGCGTTCTGAACACTGAAGCTTTCTTT.

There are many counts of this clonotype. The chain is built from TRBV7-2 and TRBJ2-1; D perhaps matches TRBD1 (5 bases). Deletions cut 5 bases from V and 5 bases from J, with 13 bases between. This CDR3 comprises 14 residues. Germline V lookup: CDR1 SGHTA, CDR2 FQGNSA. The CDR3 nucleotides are TGTGCCAGCAGCCGCCCAGGACAAAACAATGAGCAGTTCTTC. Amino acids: CASSRPGQNNEQFF.